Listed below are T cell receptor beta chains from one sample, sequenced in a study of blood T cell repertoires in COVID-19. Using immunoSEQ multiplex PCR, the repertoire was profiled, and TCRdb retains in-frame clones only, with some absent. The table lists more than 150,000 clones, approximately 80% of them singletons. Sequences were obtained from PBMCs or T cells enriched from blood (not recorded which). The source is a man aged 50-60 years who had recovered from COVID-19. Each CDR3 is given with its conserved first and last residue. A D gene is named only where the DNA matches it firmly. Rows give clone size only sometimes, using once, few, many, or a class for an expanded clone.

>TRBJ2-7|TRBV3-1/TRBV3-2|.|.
CASSQDPRGSYEQYF
TGTGCCAGCAGCCAAGATCCCAGGGGCTCCTACGAGCAGTACTTC
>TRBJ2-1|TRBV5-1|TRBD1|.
CASSSSRTGGTGDYNEQFF
TGCGCCAGCAGCTCCTCCAGAACGGGAGGGACAGGGGACTACAATGAGCAGTTCTTC
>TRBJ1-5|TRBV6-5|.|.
CASSSPGGNQPQHF
TGTGCCAGCAGCTCTCCGGGGGGAAATCAGCCCCAGCATTTT
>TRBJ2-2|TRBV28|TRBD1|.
CASSLIHAGAGGIGELFF
TGTGCCAGCAGTTTAATTCACGCAGGGGCAGGGGGTATCGGGGAGCTGTTTTTT
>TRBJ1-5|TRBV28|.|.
CASTEYSNQPQHF
TGTGCCAGCACTGAGTATAGCAATCAGCCCCAGCATTTT
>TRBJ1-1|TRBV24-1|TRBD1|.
CATSDRTGGFTEAFF
TGTGCCACCAGTGATAGGACAGGGGGATTCACTGAAGCTTTCTTT
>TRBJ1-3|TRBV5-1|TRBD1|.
CASSWGQGNTIYF
TGCGCCAGCAGCTGGGGACAGGGAAACACCATATATTTT
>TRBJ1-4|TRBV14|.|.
CASSHGRHNEKLFF
TGTGCCAGCAGCCATGGCAGACATAATGAAAAACTGTTTTTT
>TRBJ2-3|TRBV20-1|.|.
CSHPRVDTQYF
TGCAGCCACCCACGGGTAGATACGCAGTATTTT
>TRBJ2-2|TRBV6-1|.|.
CASSELQAERPNTGELFF
TGTGCCAGCAGTGAATTACAGGCGGAACGACCTAACACCGGGGAGCTGTTTTTT
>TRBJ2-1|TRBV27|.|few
CASRRTAHSGNEQFF
TGTGCCAGCAGACGGACAGCCCACTCCGGCAATGAGCAGTTCTTC
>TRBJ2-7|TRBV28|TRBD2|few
CASSFFRTRVYEQYF
TGTGCCAGCAGTTTTTTCAGGACTAGGGTCTACGAGCAGTACTTC
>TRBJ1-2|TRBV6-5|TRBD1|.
CASSTGQGAYGYTF
TGTGCCAGCAGTACAGGACAGGGAGCCTATGGCTACACCTTC
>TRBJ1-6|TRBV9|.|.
CASSAGWGGSDSPLHF
TGTGCCAGCAGCGCCGGTTGGGGGGGCTCTGATTCACCCCTCCACTTT
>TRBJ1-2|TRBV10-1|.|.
CASSENRFYGYTF
TGCGCCAGCAGTGAGAACAGGTTCTATGGCTACACCTTC
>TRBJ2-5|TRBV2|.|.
CATSGYETQYF
TGTGCCACCTCAGGGTACGAGACCCAGTACTTC
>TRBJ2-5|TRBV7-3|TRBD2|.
CASSLTTRGETQYF
TGTGCCAGCAGCTTAACTACGCGGGGGGAGACCCAGTACTTC
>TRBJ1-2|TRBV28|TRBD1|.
CASSTLQGDGYTF
TGTGCCAGCAGTACCCTCCAGGGGGACGGCTACACCTTC
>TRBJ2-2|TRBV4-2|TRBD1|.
CASSSRGTGNTGELFF
TGTGCCAGCTCTTCCAGGGGGACAGGGAACACCGGGGAGCTGTTTTTT
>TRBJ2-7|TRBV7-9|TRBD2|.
CASSPLAGGPATEQYF
TGTGCCAGCAGCCCTCTAGCGGGAGGGCCGGCAACAGAGCAGTACTTC
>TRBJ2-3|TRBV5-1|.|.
CASSLADSLDTQYF
TGCGCCAGCAGCTTGGCGGACAGTTTAGATACGCAGTATTTT
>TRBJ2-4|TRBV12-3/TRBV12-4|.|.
CASSPGQRDIQYF
TGTGCCAGCAGTCCCGGACAGAGAGACATTCAGTACTTC
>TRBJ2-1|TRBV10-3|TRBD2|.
CAITGRLAGSSSYNEQFF
TGTGCCATCACGGGCCGACTAGCGGGCTCTAGCTCCTACAATGAGCAGTTCTTC
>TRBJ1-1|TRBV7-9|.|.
CASLQRGVTEAFF
TGTGCCAGCCTCCAGCGGGGGGTCACTGAAGCTTTCTTT
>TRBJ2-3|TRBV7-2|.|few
CASSLEETGFSSTDTQYF
TGTGCCAGCAGCTTAGAAGAAACAGGGTTTTCGAGCACAGATACGCAGTATTTT
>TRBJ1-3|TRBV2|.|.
CASSESGSGNTIYF
TGTGCCAGCAGTGAATCGGGATCTGGAAACACCATATATTTT
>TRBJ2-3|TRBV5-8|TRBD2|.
CASSEASGSPDTQYF
TGTGCCAGCTCGGAGGCTAGCGGGAGCCCAGATACGCAGTATTTT
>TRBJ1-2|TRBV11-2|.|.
CASSSPRRSRYGYTF
TGTGCCAGCAGCTCCCCCCGGCGGTCCCGCTATGGCTACACCTTC
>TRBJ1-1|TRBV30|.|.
CAWSGPGIGTEAFF
TGTGCCTGGAGTGGGCCAGGTATAGGCACTGAAGCTTTCTTT
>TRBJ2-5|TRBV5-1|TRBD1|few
CASSLTGGRETQYF
TGCGCCAGCAGCTTGACAGGGGGCAGAGAGACCCAGTACTTC
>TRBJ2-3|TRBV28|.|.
CASTLTFPDTQYF
TGTGCCAGCACACTGACATTCCCAGATACGCAGTATTTT
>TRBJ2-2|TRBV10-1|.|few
CASSETLGGGELFF
TGCGCCAGCAGTGAGACATTGGGAGGCGGGGAGCTGTTTTTT
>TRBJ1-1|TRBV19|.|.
CASSIFGVNTEAFF
TGTGCCAGTAGTATATTCGGGGTGAACACTGAAGCTTTCTTT
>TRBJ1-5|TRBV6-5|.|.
CASKSGSRPQHF
TGTGCCAGCAAGAGCGGGTCGCGGCCCCAGCATTTT
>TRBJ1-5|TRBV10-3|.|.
CAISETGTYSNQPQHF
TGTGCCATCAGTGAGACAGGAACTTATAGCAATCAGCCCCAGCATTTT
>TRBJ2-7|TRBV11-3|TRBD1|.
CASSPRQGPYEQYF
TGTGCCAGCAGCCCGAGACAGGGCCCCTACGAGCAGTACTTC
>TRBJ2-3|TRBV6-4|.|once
CASSVDPHGVDTQYF
TGTGCCAGCAGTGTGGACCCCCACGGGGTAGATACGCAGTATTTT
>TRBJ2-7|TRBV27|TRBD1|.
CASSLGTGAIHEQYF
TGTGCCAGCAGTTTAGGGACAGGAGCGATCCACGAGCAGTACTTC
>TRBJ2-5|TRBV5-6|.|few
CASSLPEVRTQYF
TGTGCCAGCAGCTTGCCAGAAGTAAGGACCCAGTACTTC
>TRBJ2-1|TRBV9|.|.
CASSVAPASELYNEQFF
TGTGCCAGCAGCGTAGCACCCGCTAGCGAGTTATACAATGAGCAGTTCTTC
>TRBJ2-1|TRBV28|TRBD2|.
CASSRTSGRHNEQFF
TGTGCCAGCAGTAGGACTAGCGGGAGACACAATGAGCAGTTCTTC
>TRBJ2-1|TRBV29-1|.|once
CSVSNNEQFF
TGCAGCGTTTCAAACAATGAGCAGTTCTTC
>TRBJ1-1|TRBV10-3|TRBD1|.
CAIGEDRGPTEAFF
TGTGCCATCGGTGAGGACAGGGGGCCCACTGAAGCTTTCTTT
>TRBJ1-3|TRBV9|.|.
CASSAGVGGNTIYF
TGTGCCAGCAGTGCAGGGGTGGGTGGAAACACCATATATTTT
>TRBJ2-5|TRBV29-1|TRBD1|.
CSVQGTGGLGTQYF
TGCAGCGTACAAGGGACAGGCGGCTTGGGGACCCAGTACTTC
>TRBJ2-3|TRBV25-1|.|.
CASSALTGGASTQYF
TGTGCCAGCAGTGCGTTAACTGGGGGCGCGAGTACGCAGTATTTT
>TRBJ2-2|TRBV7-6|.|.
CASSSRTENTGELFF
TGTGCCAGCAGCTCGAGGACAGAGAACACCGGGGAGCTGTTTTTT
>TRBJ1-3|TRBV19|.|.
CASSDSPPGTIYF
TGTGCCAGTAGTGATTCTCCGCCCGGCACCATATATTTT
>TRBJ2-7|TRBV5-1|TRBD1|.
CASSLGDSISYEQYF
TGCGCCAGCAGCTTAGGGGACAGCATCTCCTACGAGCAGTACTTC
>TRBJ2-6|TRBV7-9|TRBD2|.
CAHRLAGGFAGANVLTF
TGTGCCCATCGTCTAGCGGGAGGGTTTGCTGGGGCCAACGTCCTGACTTTC
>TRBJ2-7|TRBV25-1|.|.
CASSGSGGQGREQYF
TGTGCCAGCAGTGGGTCCGGGGGGCAGGGTCGGGAGCAGTACTTC
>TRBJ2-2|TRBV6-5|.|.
CASGAPNTGELFF
TGTGCCAGCGGGGCCCCGAACACCGGGGAGCTGTTTTTT
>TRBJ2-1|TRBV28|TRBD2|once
CASRRAGGPDNEQFF
TGTGCCAGCAGGCGAGCGGGAGGGCCAGACAATGAGCAGTTCTTC
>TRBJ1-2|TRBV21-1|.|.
CASRAGLNYGYTF
TGTGCCAGCAGGGCGGGGCTGAACTATGGCTACACCTTC
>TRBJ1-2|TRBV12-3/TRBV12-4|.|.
CASSLDRDYGYTF
TGTGCCAGCAGTTTAGACAGAGACTATGGCTACACCTTC